Reported below is one TCR beta chain. This specimen comes from a study of cytomegalovirus exposure and HLA in healthy donors. This PCR relied on a set of 60 Vbeta primers and 13 Jbeta primers. The repertoire was sequenced with immunoSEQ multiplex PCR; TCRdb's copy has only in-frame clones and lacks some. This sample's table has around 150,000 clones. The sequence came from a young man in good health and CMV-seronegative. The sequenced material came from PBMCs.

CDR3 DNA: TGCAGCGTCGTAGGACAGCTAAATGAAAAACTGTTTTTT. Encoded protein: CSVVGQLNEKLFF. The chain uses TRBV29-1 and TRBJ1-4, with D possibly TRBD1 on 6 matching bases. This CDR3 spans 13 amino acids. The germline CDR1 and CDR2 sequences are SQVTM and ANQGSEA. V shed 6 bases and J shed 5 bases, with 13 bases lying between them.